These T cell receptor beta chains were read from a single sample in a study of shared clonotypes between healthy human individuals. TCRdb's table, derived via immunoSEQ multiplex PCR, lists solely in-frame clones and lacks some. The data contain around 2,000,000 clones, over 85% of them singletons. Input material: naive CD8+ T cells sorted from blood. The receptors were sampled from a man younger than 35 in good health. CDR3s include the opening cysteine and the closing phenylalanine or tryptophan. Fields, in order: clone size, J gene, D gene, V gene, CDR3 DNA, CDR3 protein. D genes are given only for firm matches. Size values are once, few and many counts, or a class for expanded clones, and some rows have none.

clone size: .
J gene: TRBJ1-2
D gene: .
V gene: TRBV7-9
CDR3 DNA: TGTGCCAGCAGCTTAGGCAGGGGTGATGAGTATGGCTACACCTTC
CDR3 protein: CASSLGRGDEYGYTF

clone size: .
J gene: TRBJ1-1
D gene: .
V gene: TRBV4-3
CDR3 DNA: TGCGCCAGCAGCCAATACGGGACGTCGAACACTGAAGCTTTCTTT
CDR3 protein: CASSQYGTSNTEAFF

clone size: .
J gene: TRBJ2-7
D gene: .
V gene: TRBV29-1
CDR3 DNA: TGCAGCGTTGGAGGAGGGGGCGGGTTGTACGAGCAGTACTTC
CDR3 protein: CSVGGGGGLYEQYF

clone size: .
J gene: TRBJ1-2
D gene: .
V gene: TRBV4-2
CDR3 DNA: TGTGCCAGCAGCCAAGATCGGGGTAACTATGGCTACACCTTC
CDR3 protein: CASSQDRGNYGYTF

clone size: .
J gene: TRBJ2-7
D gene: .
V gene: TRBV7-9
CDR3 DNA: TGTGCCAGCAGCTTAGGCTTATCCTACGAGCAGTACTTC
CDR3 protein: CASSLGLSYEQYF

clone size: few
J gene: TRBJ2-1
D gene: .
V gene: TRBV4-1
CDR3 DNA: TGCGCCAGCAGCCAAGGGTACAATGAGCAGTTCTTC
CDR3 protein: CASSQGYNEQFF

clone size: .
J gene: TRBJ2-7
D gene: .
V gene: TRBV19
CDR3 DNA: TGTGCCAGTAGTAAACCGGGCTGGGGGCTTTACGAGCAGTACTTC
CDR3 protein: CASSKPGWGLYEQYF

clone size: .
J gene: TRBJ2-5
D gene: .
V gene: TRBV6-5
CDR3 DNA: TGTGCCAGCAGTTACCAGGGGTCGTCTCAAGAGACCCAGTACTTC
CDR3 protein: CASSYQGSSQETQYF

clone size: .
J gene: TRBJ2-7
D gene: .
V gene: TRBV7-2
CDR3 DNA: TGTGCCAGCAGCCCCCATGAGTCCTACGAGCAGTACTTC
CDR3 protein: CASSPHESYEQYF

clone size: .
J gene: TRBJ2-7
D gene: .
V gene: TRBV14
CDR3 DNA: TGTGTCAGCAGCCATTCCTACGAGCAGTACTTC
CDR3 protein: CVSSHSYEQYF

clone size: .
J gene: TRBJ2-3
D gene: .
V gene: TRBV10-3
CDR3 DNA: TGTGCCATCAGTGAGCCCGGGGATGAGACAGATACGCAGTATTTT
CDR3 protein: CAISEPGDETDTQYF

clone size: .
J gene: TRBJ2-7
D gene: TRBD1
V gene: TRBV27
CDR3 DNA: TGTGCCAGCAGTTTAAAGGGACAGGGGAGGACCTACGAGCAGTACTTC
CDR3 protein: CASSLKGQGRTYEQYF

clone size: .
J gene: TRBJ1-1
D gene: .
V gene: TRBV6-5
CDR3 DNA: TGTGCCAGCAGTTACTCGTTGACCGAGACTCGCACTGAAGCTTTCTTT
CDR3 protein: CASSYSLTETRTEAFF

clone size: .
J gene: TRBJ2-7
D gene: .
V gene: TRBV9
CDR3 DNA: TGTGCCAGCAGCGAGGCAGGAAATTCCTACGAGCAGTACTTC
CDR3 protein: CASSEAGNSYEQYF

clone size: .
J gene: TRBJ2-1
D gene: TRBD2
V gene: TRBV30
CDR3 DNA: TGTGCCTGGAGTGGGGAGGGGCTGAGGGTTGATGAGCAGTTCTTC
CDR3 protein: CAWSGEGLRVDEQFF

clone size: .
J gene: TRBJ1-1
D gene: .
V gene: TRBV6-5
CDR3 DNA: TGTGCCAGTTCTTGGGGGGGAGGCACTGAAGCTTTCTTT
CDR3 protein: CASSWGGGTEAFF

clone size: .
J gene: TRBJ1-1
D gene: .
V gene: TRBV15
CDR3 DNA: TGTGCCACGGGAGGCAGTCTGAACACTGAAGCTTTCTTT
CDR3 protein: CATGGSLNTEAFF

clone size: .
J gene: TRBJ2-1
D gene: .
V gene: TRBV7-9
CDR3 DNA: TGTGCCAGCAGCTTTGAGGAGTCGACGCCCTACAATGAGCAGTTCTTC
CDR3 protein: CASSFEESTPYNEQFF

clone size: .
J gene: TRBJ2-7
D gene: .
V gene: TRBV6-6
CDR3 DNA: TGTGCCAGCAGTTCCCTCCGGCAGGGCTCCTACGAGCAGTACTTC
CDR3 protein: CASSSLRQGSYEQYF

clone size: .
J gene: TRBJ2-7
D gene: .
V gene: TRBV29-1
CDR3 DNA: TGCAGCGTTGAGGGACCAGGGGAGAAGGGCTACGAGCAGTACTTC
CDR3 protein: CSVEGPGEKGYEQYF

clone size: .
J gene: TRBJ2-7
D gene: .
V gene: TRBV5-1
CDR3 DNA: TGCGCCAGCAGCTTGTTGAGCAGGGATTATCAAGCGGACGAGCAGTACTTC
CDR3 protein: CASSLLSRDYQADEQYF

clone size: .
J gene: TRBJ2-1
D gene: .
V gene: TRBV4-1
CDR3 DNA: TGCGCCAGCAGCCACGGCTCGCCAGGTTTCAACAATGAGCAGTTCTTC
CDR3 protein: CASSHGSPGFNNEQFF

clone size: .
J gene: TRBJ2-1
D gene: .
V gene: TRBV7-9
CDR3 DNA: TGTGCCAGCAGTCCCGGACGGGACAATGAGCAGTTCTTC
CDR3 protein: CASSPGRDNEQFF

clone size: .
J gene: TRBJ2-3
D gene: TRBD2
V gene: TRBV28
CDR3 DNA: TGTGCCAGCAGTTTATGGGGCACTAGCGGGGGACGAGATACGCAGTATTTT
CDR3 protein: CASSLWGTSGGRDTQYF